These 27 T cell receptor beta chains share one sample of origin, sequenced in a study of T cell repertoires in cytomegalovirus infection. TCRdb re-derived calls from the reads in MiXCR, one entry per CDR3 protein. The sample comprises hundreds of thousands of distinct CDR3 sequences, roughly 36% of which are singletons, and roughly 20% rests with the top ten. No antigen has been assigned to these receptors. Sample: cultured PBMCs, taken from culture after CMV antigen stimulation. The receptor source for this set is a human donor in good health (CMV status not recorded). Some clones in this sample may be carry-over from other donors' samples.

This clonotype was detected ten times or more. This chain links TRBV7-2 with TRBJ1-4; a possible D gene is TRBD1 (6 bases). CDR1 SGHTA and CDR2 FQGNSA come from the germline V gene. Trimming took off 3 bases at V and 4 bases at J, with 12 bases between the two ends. There are 15 residues in the CDR3. In DNA, the CDR3 is TGTGCCAGCAGCTTTGGGGGCGTCGGTAATGAAAAACTGTTTTTT. As protein: CASSFGGVGNEKLFF.

This clonotype was recorded a few times. The rearrangement links TRBV19 to TRBJ1-6, with a possible D match to TRBD1 (5 bases). The germline V gene encodes CDR1 LNHDA and CDR2 SQIVND (reference sequence). V lost 3 bases and J 8 bases, leaving 11 bases between the germline ends. The CDR3 is made up of 14 amino acids. CDR3 nucleotides: TGTGCCAGTAGTATGGGGGAACGGGATTCACCCCTCCACTTT. Translation: CASSMGERDSPLHF.

The V gene is TRBV18, the J gene TRBJ2-3, with no clear D. Per the germline V gene, CDR1 is KGHSH and CDR2 is LQKENI. There are 13 residues in the CDR3. V was cut by 3 bases and J by 5 bases, with 9 bases left in between. This CDR3 reads CASSPGSEDTQYF. For the CDR3, the DNA is TGTGCCAGCTCACCCGGATCCGAAGATACGCAGTATTTT.

The chain uses TRBV4-1 and TRBJ2-1; the match to TRBD2 covers 10 bases. The germline CDR1 and CDR2 sequences are MGHRA and YSYEKL. J gave up 4 bases and V 3 bases, and 6 bases lay outside the gene matches. This CDR3 comprises 16 residues. Here the CDR3 reads CASSQETSGFYNEQFF. Written as DNA, the CDR3 is TGCGCCAGCAGCCAGGAGACTAGCGGGTTTTACAATGAGCAGTTCTTC.

The chain links TRBV6-6 to TRBJ1-5, with D tentatively TRBD1 (5 bases). Germline V gene lookup returns CDR1 MNHNY and CDR2 SVGAGI (reference sequence). The length of the CDR3 is 13 residues. Trimming removed 4 bases at V and 6 bases at J, with 10 bases between. The CDR3 loop reads CASSLRDGQPQHF. The CDR3 DNA sequence: TGTGCCAGCAGTTTAAGGGACGGTCAGCCCCAGCATTTT.

The V call is TRBV12-3 or TRBV12-4, the J call TRBJ1-5; TRBD1 agrees at 8 bases. CDR3 length: 14 amino acids. Trimming cost V 6 bases and J 7 bases; bases outside gene matches: 8. The CDR3 region has the DNA TGTGCCAGCAGCAAGAACAGGGGGTACCAGCCCCAGCATTTT. Protein product: CASSKNRGYQPQHF.

V and J are TRBV6-2 or TRBV6-3 and TRBJ1-1; D is perhaps TRBD1 (5 bases). V was trimmed by 6 bases and J by 7 bases, leaving 15 bases between them. The CDR3 sequence is 13 residues long. Germline V gene lookup returns CDR1 MNHEY and CDR2 SVGEGT. The CDR3 DNA sequence: TGTGCCAGCAGAAACTGGGGACCTCTTGAAGCTTTCTTT. Amino acids: CASRNWGPLEAFF.

This chain joins TRBV18 and TRBJ2-7; maybe TRBD2 (6 bases). Germline CDR1 KGHSH, CDR2 LQKENI. The CDR3 extends over 13 amino acids. The ends were cut back, 3 bases at V and 5 bases at J, with 11 bases in the middle. CDR3 amino acids: CASSPAEGHEQYF. In DNA form, the CDR3 reads TGTGCCAGCTCACCGGCGGAGGGCCACGAGCAGTACTTC.

This rearrangement joins TRBV7-2 to TRBJ2-7, with 10 nucleotides matching TRBD2. From germline, CDR1 is SGHTA and CDR2 FQGNSA. V shed 1 base, J shed 3 bases, and the junction held 6 bases outside the gene matches. This CDR3 is 16 amino acids long. CDR3 bases: TGTGCCAGCAGCTTAGAAGCGGGAGGGGCGGGCTACGAGCAGTACTTC. Amino acids: CASSLEAGGAGYEQYF. The whole variable domain, filled in from reference TRBV7-2 and TRBJ2-7, reads GAGVSQSPSNKVTEKGKDVELRCDPISGHTALYWYRQSLGQGLEFLIYFQGNSAPDKSGLPSDRFSAERTGGSVSTLTIQRTQQEDSAVYLCASSLEAGGAGYEQYFGPGTRLTVT.

V usage is TRBV12-3 or TRBV12-4 and J usage is TRBJ2-7; D may be TRBD1 or TRBD2 (5 bases each). V was pared by 3 bases and J by 3 bases, with 12 bases between. The CDR3 extends over 14 amino acids. The chain's CDR3 is CASSLSGTSYEQYF. For the CDR3, the DNA is TGTGCCAGCAGTTTGTCCGGGACGAGCTACGAGCAGTACTTC.

V is TRBV7-2 and J is TRBJ2-5; D call uncertain. V was cut by 5 bases and J by 7 bases, with 14 bases left in between. Germline V CDR1 and CDR2: SGHTA, FQGNSA. This CDR3 spans 13 amino acids. CDR3 sequence (DNA): TGTGCCAGCAGCCCGCGGTGTGAAGGGACCCAGTACTTC. This encodes CASSPRCEGTQYF.

The chain carries TRBV11-2 and TRBJ2-1; D is perhaps TRBD2 (6 bases). Trimming shortened V by 2 bases and J by 11 bases, and 10 bases separated the two germline ends. Germline V gene sequence: CDR1 SGHAT, CDR2 FQNNGV. The CDR3 has 12 amino acids. The CDR3 DNA reads as TGTGCCAGCAGCTTATACGGAGGGAAGCAGTTCTTC. Its translation is CASSLYGGKQFF.

This CDR3 reads CATAGRGNTIYF. The CDR3 DNA reads TGTGCCACAGCGGGCCGGGGGAACACCATATATTTT. The chain is built from TRBV2 and TRBJ1-3, with D possibly TRBD1 on 5 matching bases. CDR3 length: 12 amino acids. From germline, CDR1 is SNHLY and CDR2 FYNNEI. V lost 10 bases to trimming and J lost 7 bases, with 14 bases between them.

This clonotype showed up many times. The chain combines TRBV7-2 with TRBJ2-3; TRBD2 aligns across 13 bases. The CDR3 consists of 16 residues. Germline lookup yields CDR1 SGHTA and CDR2 FQGNSA. Germline trimming cut 5 bases from V and 2 bases from J; bases unmatched to any gene: 4. The CDR3 region is CASSRGLAGPTDTQYF. The CDR3 nucleotides read TGTGCCAGCAGCCGGGGACTAGCGGGACCCACAGATACGCAGTATTTT.

This clonotype was detected many times. The gene calls are TRBV7-2 and TRBJ2-4; 7 bases map to TRBD2. J lost 4 bases, V lost 5 bases, and 11 bases had no gene match. The CDR3 is 16 residues long. The germline gives CDR1 SGHTA, CDR2 FQGNSA. CDR3 protein: CASSRSGQTTKNIQYF. DNA for the CDR3: TGTGCCAGCAGCCGTAGCGGGCAGACCACTAAAAACATTCAGTACTTC. The full variable domain, rest sourced from reference TRBV7-2 and TRBJ2-4, is GAGVSQSPSNKVTEKGKDVELRCDPISGHTALYWYRQSLGQGLEFLIYFQGNSAPDKSGLPSDRFSAERTGGSVSTLTIQRTQQEDSAVYLCASSRSGQTTKNIQYFGAGTRLSVL.

A few counts support this clonotype. This chain uses TRBV2 with TRBJ1-1; TRBD1 might be the D (5 bases). CDR3 length equals 12 residues. V was pared by 8 bases and J by 5 bases, with 12 bases between. Germline lookup yields CDR1 SNHLY and CDR2 FYNNEI. The CDR3 DNA is TGTGCCAGCGGAAAGGGGCGGACTGAAGCTTTCTTT. Translation: CASGKGRTEAFF.

The sample holds many counts of this clonotype. This chain links TRBV6-2 or TRBV6-3 with TRBJ2-1; 7 bases map to TRBD2. CDR3 length: 14 residues. Germline CDR1 reads MNHEY; CDR2 reads SVGEGT. V trimming: 6 bases; J trimming: 8 bases; junction bases outside the gene matches: 10. CDR3 sequence: CASRPFPTSDEQFF. CDR3 in DNA: TGTGCCAGCAGGCCGTTCCCAACTAGCGATGAGCAGTTCTTC.

In its sample, this clonotype was seen a few times. The rearrangement links TRBV12-3 or TRBV12-4 to TRBJ2-2; tentative D call: TRBD1 (5 bases). CDR3 size: 15 residues. V was pared by 5 bases and J by 0 bases, with 10 bases between. This CDR3 reads CASSLDSSNTGELFF. CDR3 coding DNA: TGTGCCAGCAGTCTAGACAGCTCGAACACCGGGGAGCTGTTTTTT.

V usage is TRBV20-1 and J usage is TRBJ1-4; the D gene is possibly TRBD1 (6 bases). The CDR3 contains 13 residues. The V end was cut by 0 bases, the J end by 7 bases, with 9 bases between. Germline V lookup: CDR1 DFQATT, CDR2 SNEGSKA (reference sequence). CDR3 in DNA: TGCAGTGCTAGAGAACAGGGTAGTGAAAAACTGTTTTTT. It translates to CSAREQGSEKLFF.

The V gene is TRBV7-6, the J gene TRBJ2-1; 7 bases fit TRBD2. Germline trimming cut 5 bases from V and 6 bases from J; bases unmatched to any gene: 7. Germline CDR1 and CDR2: SGHVS and FNYEAQ. There are 14 residues in the CDR3. Written as DNA, the CDR3 is TGTGCCAGCAGCCAAGGACTAGTAGGCAATGAGCAGTTCTTC. This sequence encodes CASSQGLVGNEQFF.

This clonotype was detected only a few times. The DNA for the CDR3 is TGTGCCAGCAGACATGTCCCCCCGGGAGACAATGAGCAGTTCTTC. It codes for CASRHVPPGDNEQFF. The chain uses TRBV6-6 and TRBJ2-1; perhaps TRBD2 as D (6 bases). CDR1 and CDR2 from the germline V gene are MNHNY and SVGAGI (reference sequence). The CDR3 extends over 15 amino acids. Trimming took 6 bases from V and 5 from J, leaving 17 bases between them.

In this sample, this clonotype turned up a few times. The chain couples TRBV7-6 to TRBJ2-7; 8 bases are a match to TRBD2. After removal of 0 bases from V and 5 bases from J, the junction contained 12 bases not matched to a gene. This CDR3 comprises 17 residues. Germline-derived CDR1 and CDR2 are SGHVS and FNYEAQ. CDR3 protein: CASSLALLAEATDEQYF. CDR3 coding DNA: TGTGCCAGCAGCTTAGCGTTACTAGCGGAGGCCACTGACGAGCAGTACTTC.

This clonotype was observed a handful of times. This sequence joins TRBV7-3 and TRBJ1-4, with TRBD1 as a possible D gene (6 bases). The CDR3 length is 14 residues. Germline V CDR1 and CDR2: SGHTA, FQGTGA. Trimming stripped 0 bases from V and 8 bases from J, with 10 bases between. CDR3 nucleotides: TGTGCCAGCAGCTTAACAGGGGGTCGAGAAAAACTGTTTTTT. This codes for CASSLTGGREKLFF.

This clonotype was seen only a few times. The V gene is TRBV18, the J gene TRBJ2-5; no clear D. The germline gives CDR1 KGHSH, CDR2 LQKENI. The CDR3 loop spans 13 amino acids. The germline V and J ends were trimmed by 3 bases and 0 bases, with 5 bases remaining between them. CDR3 DNA: TGTGCCAGCTCACCGTTATACCAAGAGACCCAGTACTTC. Protein sequence: CASSPLYQETQYF.

The chain links TRBV7-9 to TRBJ1-6; D ambiguous. The germline V gene has CDR1 SEHNR and CDR2 FQNEAQ (reference sequence). Trimming cost V 4 bases and J 6 bases, with 10 bases left between them. There are 14 residues in the CDR3. The CDR3 DNA is TGTGCCAGCAGCTCGGACTACGGTAATTCACCCCTCCACTTT. Translation gives CASSSDYGNSPLHF.

CDR3 region: CASSYDPGGGEQFF. DNA of the CDR3: TGTGCCAGCAGTTACGATCCAGGGGGTGGTGAGCAGTTCTTC. This rearrangement joins TRBV6-6 to TRBJ2-1, with 7 bases lining up with TRBD1. The CDR3 consists of 14 residues. Per the germline V gene, CDR1 is MNHNY and CDR2 is SVGAGI (reference sequence). After removal of 2 bases from V and 9 bases from J, the junction contained 7 bases not matched to a gene.

This sequence joins TRBV4-3 and TRBJ2-5; D is ambiguous. Germline CDR1 is LGHNA and CDR2 is YSLEER. V was shortened by 2 bases and J by 4 bases, with 11 bases between the two germline ends. This CDR3 contains 14 residues. CDR3 amino acids: CASSQLGLVETQYF. CDR3 bases: TGCGCCAGCAGCCAATTGGGCCTCGTAGAGACCCAGTACTTC.